This TCR beta chain was captured by sequencing in a study of patients with pleural tuberculosis. The V gene end was trimmed by 1 base and the J gene end by 8 bases; junction bases not matched to a gene: 3. Germline V gene data show CDR1 as LNHDA and CDR2 as SQIVND (reference sequence). This CDR3 comprises 13 residues. This clonotype was found many times. MiXCR was run by TCRdb on the reads, yielding one entry per CDR3 protein. The data contain some 48,000 distinct CDR3 sequences, approximately 7.9% of them seen just once; the ten biggest clones take up about 16%. This receptor was identified in a human donor with pleural tuberculosis. The chain carries TRBV19 and TRBJ1-1; 8 bases agree with TRBD1. CDR3 DNA sequence: TGTGCCAGTAGTATAGGGACAGGGATAGAAGCTTTCTTT. Residues: CASSIGTGIEAFF.